This T cell receptor (beta chain) was retrieved from a study of blood T cell repertoires in COVID-19. Study-wide context: The samples span acute and convalescent COVID-19 from the United States, Italy and Spain. From T cells, B-cell-depleted T cells, or PBMCs came the material, which was cDNA or gDNA.

Per the authors' pipeline: Reference gene primer amplification in the assay estimated nucleated cell counts. Assay used: immunoSEQ multiplex PCR; TCRdb lists only in-frame clones, some missing. V and J calls and clone size are as listed in that table; D and trimming were resolved from the DNA. The sample lists some 210,000 clones; around 86% were seen once. The source material was peripheral blood. The origin of this receptor is a man aged 55 to 70 who had recovered from COVID-19.

CDR3 nucleotides: TGCGCCAGCAGCTTGAGAGGACTAGCGGGAGATGAGCAGTTCTTC. Its translation is CASSLRGLAGDEQFF. The chain couples TRBV5-1 to TRBJ2-1; TRBD2 matches at 13 bases. Germline trimming cut 1 base from V and 8 bases from J; bases unmatched to any gene: 3. CDR1 and CDR2 (germline): SGHRS, YFSETQ. This CDR3 is 15 amino acids long.